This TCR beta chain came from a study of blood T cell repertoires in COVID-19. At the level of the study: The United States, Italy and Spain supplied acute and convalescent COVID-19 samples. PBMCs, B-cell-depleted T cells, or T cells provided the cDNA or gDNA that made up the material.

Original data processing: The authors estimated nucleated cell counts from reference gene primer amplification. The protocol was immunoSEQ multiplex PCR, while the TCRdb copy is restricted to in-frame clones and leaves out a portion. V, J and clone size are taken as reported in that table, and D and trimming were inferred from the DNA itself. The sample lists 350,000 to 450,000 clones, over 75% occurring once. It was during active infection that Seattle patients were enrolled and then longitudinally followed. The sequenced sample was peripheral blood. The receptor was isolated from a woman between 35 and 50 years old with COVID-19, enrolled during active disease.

The CDR3 DNA reads as TGCGCCAGCGTGGATACGGTCGGGGGCTACACCTTC. Translating it yields CASVDTVGGYTF. V is TRBV5-1 and J is TRBJ1-2; D unclear. This CDR3 contains 12 residues. Trimming removed 7 bases at V and 8 bases at J, with 15 bases between. Per germline, CDR1 SGHRS and CDR2 YFSETQ.